Each of the 22 T cell receptor beta chains below was sequenced from the same sample in a study of blood T cell repertoires in COVID-19 (dated by TCRdb to 2018 to 2021). The receptor library was made with the immunoSEQ multiplex PCR assay. As stored in TCRdb, this immuneACCESS dataset retains in-frame rearrangements with V and J assigned. A fraction of the clones does not appear; measured against another copy, unresolved V genes explain less than half of the discrepancy, and the remainder lacks a known reason. This sample lists approximately 72,000 clones; around nine tenths were detected once. The ten top clones hold about an eighth of the sample. The material sequenced was peripheral blood. These receptors were obtained from a woman aged 55-70 years with acute or convalescent COVID-19.

CDR3 DNA: TGTGCCACCAGTGATTTGCGGGGATGGCAGGGGTACATTCAGTACTTC. It yields the protein CATSDLRGWQGYIQYF. The chain has TRBV24-1 and TRBJ2-4, with D maybe TRBD1 (6 bases). This CDR3 is built from 16 residues. Trimming cost V 0 bases and J 8 bases, with 16 bases left between them. CDR1 KGHDR and CDR2 SFDVKD come from the germline V gene.

V gene TRBV3-1 (or the pseudogene TRBV3-2) combines with J gene TRBJ1-2; D might be TRBD1 (5 bases). The CDR3 is made up of 14 amino acids. V was shortened by 0 bases and J by 8 bases, with 13 bases between the two germline ends. The germline V gene encodes CDR1 LGHDT and CDR2 YNNKEL (reference sequence). CDR3 sequence (DNA): TGTGCCAGCAGCCAAGATGGGGCACCTGGCGGCTACACCTTC. Encoded protein: CASSQDGAPGGYTF.

The chain has TRBV9 and TRBJ1-1; D call uncertain. V shed 2 bases and J shed 1 base, with 6 bases lying between them. This CDR3 comprises 13 residues. Germline V gene lookup returns CDR1 SGDLS and CDR2 YYNGEE. As DNA, the CDR3 is TGTGCCAGCAGCGTCTCGGGGAACACTGAAGCTTTCTTT. Its translation is CASSVSGNTEAFF.

This clone turned up a few times. The genes are TRBV6-1 and TRBJ2-1, with D unresolved. Trimming took 0 bases from V and 9 from J, leaving 6 bases between them. The germline V gene has CDR1 MNHNS and CDR2 SASEGT. This CDR3 contains 12 residues. The CDR3 sequence is CASSEAWAEQFF. The CDR3 DNA reads TGTGCCAGCAGTGAAGCGTGGGCTGAGCAGTTCTTC.

The gene calls are TRBV14 and TRBJ2-5; weak D call: TRBD1 (5 bases). The V end was cut by 0 bases, the J end by 5 bases, with 10 bases between. This CDR3 region has 14 residues. Germline V CDR1 and CDR2: SGHDN, FVKESK. CDR3 residues: CASSQETGRETQYF. CDR3 nucleotides: TGTGCCAGCAGCCAAGAAACAGGACGCGAGACCCAGTACTTC. Variable domain in full (rest from reference TRBV14 and TRBJ2-5): EAGVTQFPSHSVIEKGQTVTLRCDPISGHDNLYWYRRVMGKEIKFLLHFVKESKQDESGMPNNRFLAERTGGTYSTLKVQPAELEDSGVYFCASSQETGRETQYFGPGTRLLVL.

This clone was counted only a few times. The V gene is TRBV9, the J gene TRBJ1-3; D is ambiguous. The CDR3 runs to 16 residues. The V end lost 4 bases, the J end lost 1 base, and 15 bases lay between the germline ends. Per the germline V gene, CDR1 is SGDLS and CDR2 is YYNGEE. CDR3 loop: CASSPRSTISGNTIYF. CDR3 nucleotide sequence: TGTGCCAGCAGCCCGCGATCCACTATTTCTGGAAACACCATATATTTT. The full variable domain, completed using reference TRBV9 and TRBJ1-3, is DSGVTQTPKHLITATGQRVTLRCSPRSGDLSVYWYQQSLDQGLQFLIQYYNGEERAKGNILERFSAQQFPDLHSELNLSSLELGDSALYFCASSPRSTISGNTIYFGEGSWLTVV.

The CDR3 is CASSTPSSGAANVLTF. The CDR3 coding sequence is TGTGCCAGCAGCACTCCAAGCTCTGGGGCGGCCAACGTCCTGACTTTC. The chain is built from TRBV5-4 and TRBJ2-6; TRBD1 is a possible D gene (5 bases). The CDR3 runs 16 residues. With 4 bases removed from V and 6 bases from J, the gap between germline ends came to 17 bases. CDR1 and CDR2 from the germline V gene are SGHNT and YYREEE (reference sequence).

V usage is TRBV7-2 and J usage is TRBJ2-3, with a tentative D call TRBD2 (7 bases). The CDR3 covers 16 residues. The germline V gene encodes CDR1 SGHTA and CDR2 FQGNSA. V lost 0 bases, J lost 5 bases, and 15 bases lay in between. CDR3 residues: CASSLALSGGQDTQYF. CDR3 coding DNA: TGTGCCAGCAGCTTAGCGCTTTCCGGGGGGCAAGATACGCAGTATTTT.

The V and J genes are TRBV5-1 and TRBJ1-5, with D possibly being TRBD1 (5 bases). The CDR3 sequence is 19 residues long. Germline loops: CDR1 SGHRS, CDR2 YFSETQ. Trimming left V 1 base short and J 4 bases short, with 24 bases between. The CDR3 spells CASSLYGRENERRNQPQHF. CDR3 DNA: TGCGCCAGCAGCTTGTATGGCAGGGAAAACGAAAGGAGAAATCAGCCCCAGCATTTT. The variable domain in full, with the rest retrieved from reference TRBV5-1 and TRBJ1-5, is KAGVTQTPRYLIKTRGQQVTLSCSPISGHRSVSWYQQTPGQGLQFLFEYFSETQRNKGNFPGRFSGRQFSNSRSEMNVSTLELGDSALYLCASSLYGRENERRNQPQHFGDGTRLSIL.

This chain connects TRBV12-5 to TRBJ2-5; a weak D match, TRBD1 (5 bases). The V end was cut by 7 bases, the J end by 5 bases, with 17 bases between. CDR1 and CDR2 (germline): LGHNT, FRNRAP. This CDR3 is built from 14 residues. CDR3 amino acids: CASAVDRTYETQYF. DNA of the CDR3: TGTGCTAGTGCCGTCGACAGAACCTATGAGACCCAGTACTTC.

The V and J genes are TRBV20-1 and TRBJ2-7, with 10 bases fitting TRBD1. Per the germline V gene, CDR1 is DFQATT and CDR2 is SNEGSKA (reference sequence). This CDR3 is built from 15 residues. V was pared by 3 bases and J by 3 bases, with 8 bases of the junction left unmatched. The CDR3 region has the DNA TGCAGTGCTAGTTGGGACAGGGGCCCGATCTACGAGCAGTACTTC. Translation gives CSASWDRGPIYEQYF.

The chain carries TRBV21-1 and TRBJ2-5; the listed D gene, TRBD2, was not tested against the DNA. TRBV21-1 is annotated as a pseudogene. This CDR3 spans 12 amino acids. This CDR3 is CASESRVQTQYF. CDR3 coding DNA: TGTGCCAGCGAATCGAGGGTCCAGACCCAGTACTTC.

The gene calls are TRBV30 and TRBJ2-3; 8 bases line up with TRBD2. The CDR3 sequence is 15 residues long. Germline V gene lookup returns CDR1 GTSNPN and CDR2 SVGIG (reference sequence). Trimming took 5 bases from V and 1 from J; bases not matched to a gene: 8. The CDR3 reads CAWFLRRGGTDTQYF. The CDR3 bases are TGTGCCTGGTTTTTGCGGCGGGGGGGCACAGATACGCAGTATTTT.

This chain links TRBV25-1 with TRBJ2-5; 7 bases fit TRBD1. The CDR3 contains 12 residues. Looked up from germline, CDR1 is MGHDK and CDR2 is SYGVNS. Trimming cost V 3 bases and J 6 bases; bases outside gene matches: 1. CDR3 coding DNA: TGTGCCAGCAGTGAGACAGGGAAGACCCAGTACTTC. It is translated as CASSETGKTQYF.

The chain couples TRBV6-1 to TRBJ2-7; D possibly corresponds to TRBD1 (6 bases). Trimming cost V 1 base and J 3 bases, with 10 bases left between them. The CDR3 contains 14 residues. Germline V gives CDR1 MNHNS, CDR2 SASEGT. In nucleotides, the CDR3 is TGTGCCAGCAGTGAAGGGACAGTCCGCTACGAGCAGTACTTC. Translating it yields CASSEGTVRYEQYF.

This clone has only one observation. V usage is TRBV3-1 (or the pseudogene TRBV3-2) and J usage is TRBJ2-2; D is ambiguous. Trimming left V 4 bases short and J 3 bases short, with 18 bases between. CDR1 LGHDT and CDR2 YNNKEL come from the germline V gene (reference sequence). The CDR3 loop spans 17 amino acids. The CDR3 DNA reads TGTGCCAGCAGCCTTCCCCACGACTCCTTTTACACCGGGGAGCTGTTTTTT. This sequence encodes CASSLPHDSFYTGELFF.

V usage is TRBV28 and J usage is TRBJ1-2; a possible D gene is TRBD1 (6 bases). Trimming pared 3 bases from V and 0 bases from J, leaving 11 bases between. The CDR3 extends over 15 amino acids. The germline V gene encodes CDR1 MDHEN and CDR2 SYDVKM. Written as DNA, the CDR3 is TGTGCCAGCAGTTTGGCGACAGGTCCTAACTATGGCTACACCTTC. Translating gives CASSLATGPNYGYTF.

The chain carries TRBV5-4 and TRBJ2-5; 10 nucleotides match TRBD2. V shed 0 bases, J shed 6 bases, and the junction held 5 bases outside the gene matches. This CDR3 region has 15 residues. Germline V gene data show CDR1 as SGHNT and CDR2 as YYREEE (reference sequence). The CDR3 sequence is CASSLERGGFQTQYF. CDR3 nucleotides: TGTGCCAGCAGCTTGGAGCGGGGGGGATTTCAGACCCAGTACTTC.

The V call is TRBV28, the J call TRBJ1-1, with a possible D match to TRBD1 (5 bases). V shed 2 bases and J shed 3 bases, with 13 bases lying between them. This CDR3 has 15 amino acids. Looked up from germline, CDR1 is MDHEN and CDR2 is SYDVKM. The CDR3 DNA reads TGTGCCAGCAGTTTAGACAGAGGTTGGTACACTGAAGCTTTCTTT. This sequence encodes CASSLDRGWYTEAFF.

The rearrangement joins TRBV18 to TRBJ2-3; D gene uncertain. Germline V lookup: CDR1 KGHSH, CDR2 LQKENI. Trimming shortened V by 2 bases and J by 0 bases, and 21 bases separated the two germline ends. CDR3 size: 19 residues. CDR3 in DNA: TGTGCCAGCTCACCAACGGCCCTCATTGCGGCCGCTAGCACAGATACGCAGTATTTT. It translates to CASSPTALIAAASTDTQYF.

The chain recombines TRBV7-9 with TRBJ2-5; D possibly corresponds to TRBD2 (5 bases). The CDR3 consists of 13 residues. Germline V lookup: CDR1 SEHNR, CDR2 FQNEAQ (reference sequence). The V and J ends lost 3 bases and 5 bases respectively, with 10 bases between them. The CDR3 region has the DNA TGTGCCAGCAGCTTCACAAGAGGGGAGACCCAGTACTTC. As protein: CASSFTRGETQYF. Using reference TRBV7-9 and TRBJ2-5 for the parts outside the CDR3, the full variable domain is DTGVSQNPRHKITKRGQNVTFRCDPISEHNRLYWYRQTLGQGPEFLTYFQNEAQLEKSRLLSDRFSAERPKGSFSTLEIQRTEQGDSAMYLCASSFTRGETQYFGPGTRLLVL.

The table lists this clone with a count of one. The chain is built from TRBV3-1 (or the pseudogene TRBV3-2) and TRBJ2-5, with TRBD1 matching 7 bases. V lost 1 base, J lost 1 base, and 6 bases stayed unmatched. The CDR3 loop spans 16 amino acids. CDR1 is LGHDT, CDR2 YNNKEL, per germline (reference sequence). The CDR3 DNA reads as TGTGCCAGCAGCCAAGGGAAAGGGGGCTTCCAAGAGACCCAGTACTTC. Translated, it gives CASSQGKGGFQETQYF.